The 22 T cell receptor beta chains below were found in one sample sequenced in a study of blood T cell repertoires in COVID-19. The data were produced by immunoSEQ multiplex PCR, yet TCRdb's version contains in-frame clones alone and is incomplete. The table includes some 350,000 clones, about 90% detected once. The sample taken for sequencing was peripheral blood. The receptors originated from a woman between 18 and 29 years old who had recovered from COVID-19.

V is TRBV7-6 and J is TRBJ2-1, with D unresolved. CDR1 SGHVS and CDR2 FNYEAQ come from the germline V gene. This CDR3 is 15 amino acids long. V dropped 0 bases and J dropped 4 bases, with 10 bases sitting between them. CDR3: CASSLASGQYNEQFF. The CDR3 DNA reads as TGTGCCAGCAGCTTAGCATCTGGGCAGTACAATGAGCAGTTCTTC.

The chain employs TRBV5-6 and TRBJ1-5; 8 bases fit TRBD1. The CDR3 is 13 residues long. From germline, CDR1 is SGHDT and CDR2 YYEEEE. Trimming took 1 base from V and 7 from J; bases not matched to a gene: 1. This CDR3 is CASSLTGGQPQHF. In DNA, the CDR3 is TGTGCCAGCAGCTTGACAGGGGGGCAGCCCCAGCATTTT. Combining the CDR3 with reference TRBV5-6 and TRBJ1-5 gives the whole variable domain DAGVTQSPTHLIKTRGQQVTLRCSPKSGHDTVSWYQQALGQGPQFIFQYYEEEERQRGNFPDRFSGHQFPNYSSELNVNALLLGDSALYLCASSLTGGQPQHFGDGTRLSIL.

The CDR3 sequence: CASSPPPKLKESYNEQFF. CDR3 DNA: TGTGCCAGCAGTCCCCCACCTAAACTTAAGGAGAGCTACAATGAGCAGTTCTTC. This chain connects TRBV6-2 or TRBV6-3 to TRBJ2-1; D gene uncertain. V shed 5 bases and J shed 3 bases, with 23 bases lying between them. The CDR3 totals 18 residues. The germline V gene encodes CDR1 MNHEY and CDR2 SVGEGT.

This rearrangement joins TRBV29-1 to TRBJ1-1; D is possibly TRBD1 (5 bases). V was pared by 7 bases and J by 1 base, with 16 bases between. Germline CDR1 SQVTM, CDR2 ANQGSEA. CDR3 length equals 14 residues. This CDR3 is CSAPQVGGNTEAFF. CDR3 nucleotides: TGCAGCGCCCCCCAAGTCGGGGGGAACACTGAAGCTTTCTTT.

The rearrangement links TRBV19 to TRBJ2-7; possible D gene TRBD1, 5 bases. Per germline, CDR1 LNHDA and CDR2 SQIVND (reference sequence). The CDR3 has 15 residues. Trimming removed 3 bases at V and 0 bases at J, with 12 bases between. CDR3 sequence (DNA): TGTGCCAGTAGTATTCTGGGGCGTGCCTCCTACGAGCAGTACGTC. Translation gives CASSILGRASYEQYV.

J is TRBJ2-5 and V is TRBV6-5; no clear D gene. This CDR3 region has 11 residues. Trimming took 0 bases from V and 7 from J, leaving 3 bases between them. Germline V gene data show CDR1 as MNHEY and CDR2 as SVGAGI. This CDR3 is CASSYSGTQYF. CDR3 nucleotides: TGTGCCAGCAGTTACTCCGGGACCCAGTACTTC.

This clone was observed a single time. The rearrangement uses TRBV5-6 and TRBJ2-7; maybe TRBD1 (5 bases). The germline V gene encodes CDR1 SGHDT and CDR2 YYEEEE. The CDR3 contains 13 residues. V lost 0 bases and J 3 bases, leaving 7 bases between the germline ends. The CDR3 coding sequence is TGTGCCAGCAGCTTGGACAGGAGCTACGAGCAGTACGTC. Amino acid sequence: CASSLDRSYEQYV.

The CDR3 coding sequence is TGCAGCGTTGAAAGGGTCAGGGGTGAAAAACTGTTTTTT. This gives the protein CSVERVRGEKLFF. The chain is built from TRBV29-1 and TRBJ1-4; weak D call: TRBD1 (6 bases). Trimming pared 2 bases from V and 7 bases from J, leaving 11 bases between. The CDR3 spans 13 residues. Germline V gives CDR1 SQVTM, CDR2 ANQGSEA.

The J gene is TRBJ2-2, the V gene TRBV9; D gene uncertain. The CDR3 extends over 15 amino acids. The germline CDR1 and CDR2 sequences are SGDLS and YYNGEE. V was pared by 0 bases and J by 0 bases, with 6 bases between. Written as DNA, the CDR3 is TGTGCCAGCAGCGTAGCCGGGTCGAACACCGGGGAGCTGTTTTTT. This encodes CASSVAGSNTGELFF.

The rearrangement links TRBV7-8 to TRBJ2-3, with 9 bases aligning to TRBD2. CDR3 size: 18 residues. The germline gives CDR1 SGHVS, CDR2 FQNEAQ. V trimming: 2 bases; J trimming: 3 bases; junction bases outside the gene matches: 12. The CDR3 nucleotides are TGTGCCAGCAGCTTATACCCCACAGGACTAGCGAATACAGATACGCAGTATTTT. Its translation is CASSLYPTGLANTDTQYF.

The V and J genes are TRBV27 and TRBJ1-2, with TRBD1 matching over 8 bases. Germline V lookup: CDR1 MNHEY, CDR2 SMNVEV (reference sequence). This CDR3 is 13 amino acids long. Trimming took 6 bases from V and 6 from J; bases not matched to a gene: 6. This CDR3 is CASRDRGRDGYTF. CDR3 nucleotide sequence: TGTGCCAGCAGAGACAGGGGTCGGGATGGCTACACCTTC.

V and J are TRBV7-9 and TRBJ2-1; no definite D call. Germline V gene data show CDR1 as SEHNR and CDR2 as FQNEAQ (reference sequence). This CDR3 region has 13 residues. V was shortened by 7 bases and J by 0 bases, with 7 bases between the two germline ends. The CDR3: CASNSGSYNEQFF. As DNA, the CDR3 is TGTGCCAGCAATTCCGGCTCCTACAATGAGCAGTTCTTC.

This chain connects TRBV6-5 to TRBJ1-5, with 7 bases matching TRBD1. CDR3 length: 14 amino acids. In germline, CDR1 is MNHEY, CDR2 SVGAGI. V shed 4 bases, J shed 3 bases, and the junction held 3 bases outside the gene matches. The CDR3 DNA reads TGTGCCAGCAGTTTGGGACAGTACAATCAGCCCCAGCATTTT. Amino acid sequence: CASSLGQYNQPQHF.

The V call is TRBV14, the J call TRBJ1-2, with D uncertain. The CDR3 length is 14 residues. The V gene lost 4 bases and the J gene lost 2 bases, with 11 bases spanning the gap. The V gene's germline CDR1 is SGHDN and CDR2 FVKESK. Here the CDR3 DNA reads TGTGCCAGCAGCCTCCTGACGGAGAACTATGGCTACACCTTC. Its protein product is CASSLLTENYGYTF.

CDR3: CASSSGPPSGSLNEQFF. CDR3 coding DNA: TGTGCCAGCAGTTCAGGACCACCTAGCGGGAGCCTAAATGAGCAGTTCTTC. This chain uses TRBV27 with TRBJ2-1, with 10 bases fitting TRBD2. Germline V gives CDR1 MNHEY, CDR2 SMNVEV (reference sequence). J was trimmed by 7 bases and V by 4 bases; bases with no gene match: 13. This CDR3 has 17 amino acids.

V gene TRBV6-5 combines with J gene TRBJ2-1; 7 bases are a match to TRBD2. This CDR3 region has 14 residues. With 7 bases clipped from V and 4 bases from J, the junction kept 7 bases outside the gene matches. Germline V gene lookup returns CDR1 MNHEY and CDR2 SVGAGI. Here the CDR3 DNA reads TGTGCCAGCAAGGTCAGGGAGGGATACAATGAGCAGTTCTTC. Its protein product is CASKVREGYNEQFF.

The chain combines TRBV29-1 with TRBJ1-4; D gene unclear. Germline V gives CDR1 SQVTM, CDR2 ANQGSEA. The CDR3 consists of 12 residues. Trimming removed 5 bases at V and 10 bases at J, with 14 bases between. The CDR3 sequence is CSVTGGERKLFF. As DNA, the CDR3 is TGCAGCGTTACCGGTGGGGAGCGAAAACTGTTTTTT.

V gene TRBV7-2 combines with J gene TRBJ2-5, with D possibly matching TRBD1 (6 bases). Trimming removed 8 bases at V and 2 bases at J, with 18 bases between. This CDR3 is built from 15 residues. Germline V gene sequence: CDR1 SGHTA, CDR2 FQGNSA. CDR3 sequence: CASLPGGQGQETQYF. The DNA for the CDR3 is TGTGCCAGCCTGCCCGGTGGTCAGGGGCAAGAGACCCAGTACTTC.

The CDR3 loop reads CASSPNPGLAVIDQETQYF. For the CDR3, the DNA is TGTGCCAGCAGCCCTAATCCGGGACTAGCGGTCATAGATCAAGAGACCCAGTACTTC. This chain uses TRBV7-8 with TRBJ2-5, with 11 nucleotides matching TRBD2. The CDR3 sequence is 19 residues long. V trimming: 5 bases; J trimming: 2 bases; junction bases outside the gene matches: 16. Germline V lookup: CDR1 SGHVS, CDR2 FQNEAQ.

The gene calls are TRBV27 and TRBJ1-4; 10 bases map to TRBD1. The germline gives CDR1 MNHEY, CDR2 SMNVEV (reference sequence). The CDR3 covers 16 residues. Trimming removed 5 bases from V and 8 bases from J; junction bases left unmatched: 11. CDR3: CASSRRQGALWEKLFF. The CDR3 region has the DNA TGTGCCAGCAGTCGCCGACAGGGGGCTTTATGGGAAAAACTGTTTTTT.

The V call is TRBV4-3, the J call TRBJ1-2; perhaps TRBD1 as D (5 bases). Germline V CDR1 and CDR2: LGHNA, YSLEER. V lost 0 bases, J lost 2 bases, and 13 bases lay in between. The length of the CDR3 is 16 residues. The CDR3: CASSQDLKGSNYGYTF. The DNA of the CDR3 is TGCGCCAGCAGCCAAGATCTTAAGGGGTCGAACTATGGCTACACCTTC.

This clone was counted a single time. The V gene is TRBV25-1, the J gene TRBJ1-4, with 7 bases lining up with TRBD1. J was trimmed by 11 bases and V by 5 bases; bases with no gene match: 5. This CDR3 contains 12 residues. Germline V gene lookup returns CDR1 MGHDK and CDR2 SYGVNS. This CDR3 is CASSQGQWKLFF. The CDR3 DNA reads TGTGCCAGCAGTCAGGGACAGTGGAAACTGTTTTTT.